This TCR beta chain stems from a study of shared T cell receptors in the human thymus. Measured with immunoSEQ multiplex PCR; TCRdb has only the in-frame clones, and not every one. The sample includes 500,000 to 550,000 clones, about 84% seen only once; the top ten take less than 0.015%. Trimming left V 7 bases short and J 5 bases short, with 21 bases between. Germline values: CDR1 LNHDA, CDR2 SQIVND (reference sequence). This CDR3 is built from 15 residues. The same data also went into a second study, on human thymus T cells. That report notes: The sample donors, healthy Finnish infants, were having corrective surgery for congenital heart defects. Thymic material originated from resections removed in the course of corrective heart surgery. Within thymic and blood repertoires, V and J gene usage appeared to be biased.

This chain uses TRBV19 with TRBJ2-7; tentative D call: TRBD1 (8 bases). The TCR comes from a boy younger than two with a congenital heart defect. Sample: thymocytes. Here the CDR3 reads CASTLQGGNPDEQYF. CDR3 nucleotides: TGTGCCAGTACCCTACAGGGGGGGAACCCCGACGAGCAGTACTTC.